The rows below give T cell receptor beta chains drawn from one sample of a study of beta chain features in type 1 diabetes. The repertoire was sequenced with immunoSEQ multiplex PCR; TCRdb's copy has only in-frame clones and lacks some. The table lists around 130,000 clones, 16% of them singletons, with less than 3% in the top ten. The sequencing input was central memory CD4+ T cells from blood. These receptors were collected from a man aged 25-45 years with type 1 diabetes. Both conserved end residues are trimmed from each CDR3.

V gene	J gene	CDR3 protein
TRBV30	.	AWNYGTAVYEQY
TRBV7-2	TRBJ2-5	ASRPSGGWDQETQY
TRBV7-2	TRBJ2-4	ASSLGIGGQNIQY
TRBV6-5	TRBJ2-7	ASSYSTLNTYEQY
TRBV13	TRBJ2-7	ASSLTRGSEQY
TRBV21-1	TRBJ1-1	ASSNQAVKVPEAF
TRBV5-1	TRBJ2-1	ASSIDRGNNEQF
TRBV14	TRBJ1-6	ASSQRTGEPLH
TRBV11-2	TRBJ2-3	ASSLTSGTDTQY
TRBV2	TRBJ1-2	ASSENSGRYGYT
TRBV9	TRBJ2-3	ASSKEVYRVGTDTQY
TRBV13	TRBJ2-1	ASSPRGGEQF
TRBV2	TRBJ1-6	ASSEGQGSVGSPLH
TRBV7-2	TRBJ2-5	ASSLRQGMGETQY
TRBV7-3	TRBJ2-2	ASSLNGVGVTGELF
TRBV30	TRBJ2-1	AWSVGAPEF
TRBV30	TRBJ2-5	AWSVLAGGQETQY
TRBV9	TRBJ2-7	ASSPRTGAYEQY
TRBV7-2	TRBJ1-1	ASSFPPHQQTNTEAF
TRBV6-5	TRBJ2-7	ASSEVAGSHEQY
TRBV10-3	TRBJ2-6	AISASGDGGSVGANVLT
TRBV30	TRBJ2-7	AWSSSYEQY
TRBV9	TRBJ2-1	ASSVGQGAYNEQF
TRBV30	TRBJ2-7	AWSVLGGGYEQY
TRBV5-1	TRBJ2-3	ASRIGPDTDTQY
TRBV6-1	TRBJ2-7	ASTWTGSSYEQY
TRBV7-7	TRBJ2-5	ASKSGTGTGETQY
TRBV18	TRBJ2-5	ASSPLDEGAGETQY
TRBV27	TRBJ1-4	ASSYRDDEKLF
TRBV6-5	TRBJ2-1	ASSQRNEQF
TRBV6-9	TRBJ2-2	ASSPRQSNEGGELF
TRBV7-2	TRBJ2-1	ASSPGLASNEQF
TRBV5-1	TRBJ1-6	ASSLGQGLDSPLH
TRBV5-4	TRBJ1-2	ASSFGRNGYGYT
TRBV9	TRBJ1-6	ASSAGGSPLH
TRBV4-3	TRBJ2-3	ASSQGGGADTQY
TRBV9	TRBJ2-2	ASSAAFGELF
TRBV12-5	TRBJ2-1	ASGLVADTSSYNEQF
TRBV18	TRBJ1-5	ASSPGGSNQPQH
TRBV12-5	TRBJ2-3	ASGFREDTQY
TRBV28	TRBJ2-7	ASSSTGGGTYEQY
TRBV7-7	TRBJ2-5	ASSLGTLQETQY
TRBV9	TRBJ1-2	ASSVGGGGNYGYT
TRBV5-1	TRBJ2-5	ASSLDGVVQETQY
TRBV9	TRBJ2-3	ASSRGAGQDTDTQY
TRBV28	TRBJ2-7	ASSLPGESSYEQY
TRBV7-6	TRBJ2-3	ASSLGIQLRTDTQY
TRBV6-5	TRBJ2-7	ASSSLSTGKYEQY
TRBV9	TRBJ1-5	ASSVGGSQPQH
TRBV15	TRBJ1-1	ATSREGAGNTEAF
TRBV5-4	TRBJ1-2	ASSLRGQYGYT
TRBV6-1	TRBJ1-6	ASKGQQLEPLH
TRBV4-2	TRBJ2-5	ASSAGQIQETQY
TRBV6-1	TRBJ1-1	ASSRLDRDEAF
TRBV29-1	TRBJ2-1	SVEDYVGDEQF
TRBV7-2	TRBJ1-2	ASSLPGTGIRAYGYT
TRBV6-6	TRBJ2-2	ASSRRTGELF
TRBV11-2	TRBJ1-2	ASSLAPGGNSRYT
TRBV5-1	TRBJ2-1	ASSLNVGGNEQF
TRBV27	TRBJ2-5	ASSSSPDRETQY